These T cell receptor beta chains were read from a single sample in a study of neurological immune-mediated disorders. TCRdb re-derived calls from the 5' RACE reads in MiXCR, one entry per CDR3 protein. The table records more than 35,000 distinct CDR3 sequences, approximately 3% of them present only once. Sequenced: PBMCs. The receptors were gathered from a woman in her forties or fifties with multiple sclerosis. The CDR3 runs from the conserved cysteine through the conserved F or W. D genes are given only for firm matches. Some rows mark clone size as missing; the rest say once, few, many or name a class of expanded clone.

d_call: NA
cdr3_length: 15
v_call: TRBV7-9
j_call: TRBJ2-3
clone_size: many
cdr3_aa: CASSLMGFSTDTQYF
cdr3_nt: TGTGCCAGCAGCTTAATGGGTTTTAGCACAGATACGCAGTATTTT

d_call: NA
cdr3_length: 15
v_call: TRBV15
j_call: TRBJ2-1
clone_size: many
cdr3_aa: CATSRERGSYNEQFF
cdr3_nt: TGTGCCACCAGCAGAGAGAGGGGATCCTACAATGAGCAGTTCTTC

d_call: TRBD1
cdr3_length: 16
v_call: TRBV15
j_call: TRBJ1-2
clone_size: many
cdr3_aa: CATSRSGQGGNYGYTF
cdr3_nt: TGTGCCACCAGCAGATCGGGACAGGGTGGGAACTATGGCTACACCTTC

d_call: TRBD1
cdr3_length: 14
v_call: TRBV20-1
j_call: TRBJ1-2
clone_size: many
cdr3_aa: CSALPGGEVLGYTF
cdr3_nt: TGCAGTGCTCTACCAGGGGGCGAGGTGTTGGGCTACACCTTC

d_call: TRBD1
cdr3_length: 17
v_call: TRBV4-1
j_call: TRBJ1-5
clone_size: many
cdr3_aa: CASSQGPRQGSNQPQHF
cdr3_nt: TGCGCCAGCAGCCAAGGGCCCAGACAGGGTAGCAATCAGCCCCAGCATTTT

d_call: NA
cdr3_length: 12
v_call: TRBV5-4
j_call: TRBJ1-1
clone_size: once
cdr3_aa: CAMGGQNTEAFF
cdr3_nt: TGTGCCATGGGGGGGCAGAACACTGAAGCTTTCTTT

d_call: NA
cdr3_length: 16
v_call: TRBV3-1
j_call: TRBJ2-7
clone_size: many
cdr3_aa: CASSQEGTELSPEQYF
cdr3_nt: TGTGCCAGCAGCCAAGAAGGAACCGAACTATCCCCCGAGCAGTACTTC

d_call: TRBD2
cdr3_length: 14
v_call: TRBV20-1
j_call: TRBJ2-1
clone_size: many
cdr3_aa: CSAMGLDDYNEQFF
cdr3_nt: TGCAGTGCTATGGGACTAGATGACTACAATGAGCAGTTCTTC

d_call: TRBD2
cdr3_length: 15
v_call: TRBV20-1
j_call: TRBJ2-1
clone_size: many
cdr3_aa: CSARSTSGNYNEQFF
cdr3_nt: TGCAGTGCTAGGTCGACTAGCGGAAACTACAATGAGCAGTTCTTC

d_call: NA
cdr3_length: 15
v_call: TRBV5-1
j_call: TRBJ1-1
clone_size: many
cdr3_aa: CASSLVDILNTEAFF
cdr3_nt: TGCGCCAGCAGCTTAGTTGACATACTGAACACTGAAGCTTTCTTT

d_call: TRBD1
cdr3_length: 17
v_call: TRBV2
j_call: TRBJ1-5
clone_size: many
cdr3_aa: CASRPRTGDLGNQPQHF
cdr3_nt: TGTGCCAGCCGACCTCGAACAGGGGACTTAGGCAATCAGCCCCAGCATTTT

d_call: TRBD1
cdr3_length: 16
v_call: TRBV20-1
j_call: TRBJ2-7
clone_size: many
cdr3_aa: CSARASRTGANYEQYF
cdr3_nt: TGCAGTGCTAGAGCCTCCCGGACAGGGGCGAACTACGAGCAGTACTTC

d_call: TRBD1
cdr3_length: 15
v_call: TRBV5-4
j_call: TRBJ1-4
clone_size: many
cdr3_aa: CASSQTGGAPRKLFF
cdr3_nt: TGTGCCAGCAGCCAGACAGGGGGCGCGCCGCGGAAACTGTTTTTT

d_call: TRBD1
cdr3_length: 16
v_call: TRBV15
j_call: TRBJ2-7
clone_size: many
cdr3_aa: CATSRDRTTGSHEQYF
cdr3_nt: TGTGCCACCAGCAGAGATCGAACGACAGGGAGCCACGAGCAGTACTTC

d_call: TRBD2
cdr3_length: 15
v_call: TRBV20-1
j_call: TRBJ2-3
clone_size: many
cdr3_aa: CSALRSSGNTDTQYF
cdr3_nt: TGCAGTGCTCTCCGGAGTAGCGGGAACACAGATACGCAGTATTTT

d_call: NA
cdr3_length: 15
v_call: TRBV7-3
j_call: TRBJ2-6
clone_size: many
cdr3_aa: CASSSSPGGANVLTF
cdr3_nt: TGTGCCAGCAGCTCCTCCCCGGGGGGGGCCAACGTCCTGACTTTC

d_call: TRBD1
cdr3_length: 15
v_call: TRBV5-1
j_call: TRBJ1-1
clone_size: many
cdr3_aa: CASSPGTERATEAFF
cdr3_nt: TGCGCCAGCAGCCCGGGGACAGAAAGGGCCACTGAAGCTTTCTTT

d_call: TRBD2
cdr3_length: 14
v_call: TRBV7-3
j_call: TRBJ2-1
clone_size: many
cdr3_aa: CASSFGSGYNEQFF
cdr3_nt: TGTGCCAGCAGCTTCGGTAGCGGGTACAATGAGCAGTTCTTC

d_call: NA
cdr3_length: 18
v_call: TRBV12-3/TRBV12-4
j_call: TRBJ1-6
clone_size: many
cdr3_aa: CASSFFVSVVGYNSPLHF
cdr3_nt: TGTGCCAGCAGTTTTTTTGTTTCGGTGGTGGGTTATAATTCACCCCTCCACTTT

d_call: TRBD1
cdr3_length: 15
v_call: TRBV27
j_call: TRBJ1-4
clone_size: many
cdr3_aa: CASMPGTADNEKLFF
cdr3_nt: TGTGCCAGCATGCCCGGGACAGCTGATAATGAAAAACTGTTTTTT

d_call: TRBD1
cdr3_length: 15
v_call: TRBV7-7
j_call: TRBJ2-1
clone_size: many
cdr3_aa: CASSDPGTGGNEQFF
cdr3_nt: TGTGCTAGCAGTGACCCCGGGACAGGGGGCAATGAGCAGTTCTTC

d_call: TRBD2
cdr3_length: 14
v_call: TRBV12-3/TRBV12-4
j_call: TRBJ2-1
clone_size: many
cdr3_aa: CASSPSGGANEQFF
cdr3_nt: TGTGCCAGCAGCCCCAGCGGGGGGGCCAATGAGCAGTTCTTC

d_call: NA
cdr3_length: 13
v_call: TRBV7-2
j_call: TRBJ2-3
clone_size: many
cdr3_aa: CASSFTNPDTQYF
cdr3_nt: TGTGCCAGCAGTTTTACGAACCCAGATACGCAGTATTTT

d_call: NA
cdr3_length: 14
v_call: TRBV7-9
j_call: TRBJ2-2
clone_size: many
cdr3_aa: CASKITANTGELFF
cdr3_nt: TGTGCCAGCAAAATCACAGCCAACACCGGGGAGCTGTTTTTT

d_call: TRBD1
cdr3_length: 14
v_call: TRBV5-1
j_call: TRBJ2-7
clone_size: many
cdr3_aa: CASSATFAQGAQYF
cdr3_nt: TGCGCCAGCAGCGCCACCTTTGCGCAGGGGGCGCAGTACTTC

d_call: NA
cdr3_length: 19
v_call: TRBV15
j_call: TRBJ2-3
clone_size: many
cdr3_aa: CATSRVTLWRKQGTDTQYF
cdr3_nt: TGTGCCACCAGCAGAGTTACCCTATGGAGGAAACAGGGCACAGATACGCAGTATTTT

d_call: NA
cdr3_length: 14
v_call: TRBV21-1
j_call: TRBJ1-2
clone_size: many
cdr3_aa: CAPSNRRPGTGYTF
cdr3_nt: TGTGCCCCCAGCAACAGACGGCCAGGGACTGGCTACACCTTC

d_call: TRBD2
cdr3_length: 17
v_call: TRBV7-9
j_call: TRBJ2-1
clone_size: many
cdr3_aa: CASSSGGAAGGSDEQFF
cdr3_nt: TGTGCCAGCAGCTCCGGGGGTGCCGCGGGAGGGAGCGATGAGCAGTTCTTC

d_call: TRBD1
cdr3_length: 15
v_call: TRBV5-1
j_call: TRBJ1-1
clone_size: many
cdr3_aa: CASGWGQEGNTEAFF
cdr3_nt: TGCGCCAGCGGCTGGGGACAGGAGGGAAACACTGAAGCTTTCTTT

d_call: NA
cdr3_length: 14
v_call: TRBV27
j_call: TRBJ2-3
clone_size: many
cdr3_aa: CASRISGAPDTQYF
cdr3_nt: TGTGCCAGCAGAATTTCAGGGGCCCCAGATACGCAGTATTTT

d_call: TRBD1
cdr3_length: 15
v_call: TRBV7-2
j_call: TRBJ2-5
clone_size: many
cdr3_aa: CASSLVYRGIETQYF
cdr3_nt: TGTGCCAGCAGCTTAGTCTACAGGGGGATCGAGACCCAGTACTTC

d_call: NA
cdr3_length: 14
v_call: TRBV5-1
j_call: TRBJ1-6
clone_size: many
cdr3_aa: CASSSGGKSSPLHF
cdr3_nt: TGCGCCAGCAGCTCAGGAGGGAAGAGCTCACCCCTCCACTTT

d_call: TRBD2
cdr3_length: 14
v_call: TRBV12-3/TRBV12-4
j_call: TRBJ2-1
clone_size: few
cdr3_aa: CASSIAGGRNEQFF
cdr3_nt: TGTGCCAGCAGTATTGCGGGAGGTAGAAATGAGCAGTTCTTC

d_call: NA
cdr3_length: 12
v_call: TRBV20-1
j_call: TRBJ2-7
clone_size: many
cdr3_aa: CSARPLAYEQYF
cdr3_nt: TGCAGTGCTAGACCTCTCGCCTACGAGCAGTACTTC

d_call: NA
cdr3_length: 13
v_call: TRBV6-5
j_call: TRBJ2-4
clone_size: many
cdr3_aa: CASKEIAKNIQYF
cdr3_nt: TGTGCCAGCAAAGAAATAGCCAAAAACATTCAGTACTTC

d_call: NA
cdr3_length: 16
v_call: TRBV9
j_call: TRBJ2-5
clone_size: many
cdr3_aa: CASSVGTGLNPETQYF
cdr3_nt: TGTGCCAGCAGCGTAGGTACAGGGTTAAACCCGGAGACCCAGTACTTC

d_call: TRBD2
cdr3_length: 14
v_call: TRBV28
j_call: TRBJ2-7
clone_size: NA
cdr3_aa: CASSPFSSGVAQYF
cdr3_nt: TGTGCCAGCAGTCCCTTCTCTAGCGGGGTAGCGCAGTACTTC

d_call: NA
cdr3_length: 13
v_call: TRBV6-5
j_call: TRBJ2-2
clone_size: many
cdr3_aa: CASSYRQTGELFF
cdr3_nt: TGTGCCAGCAGTTATAGACAGACCGGGGAGCTGTTTTTT

d_call: NA
cdr3_length: 11
v_call: TRBV12-3/TRBV12-4
j_call: TRBJ2-1
clone_size: many
cdr3_aa: CASSLFVEQFF
cdr3_nt: TGTGCCAGCAGTTTATTCGTTGAGCAGTTCTTC

d_call: NA
cdr3_length: 15
v_call: TRBV11-2
j_call: TRBJ2-5
clone_size: many
cdr3_aa: CASTPLRGAQETQYF
cdr3_nt: TGTGCCAGCACCCCACTACGGGGAGCCCAAGAGACCCAGTACTTC

d_call: TRBD1
cdr3_length: 17
v_call: TRBV9
j_call: TRBJ2-2
clone_size: many
cdr3_aa: CASSVAGTVSNTGELFF
cdr3_nt: TGTGCCAGCAGCGTAGCCGGGACAGTGTCGAACACCGGGGAGCTGTTTTTT

d_call: NA
cdr3_length: 14
v_call: TRBV4-2
j_call: TRBJ2-3
clone_size: many
cdr3_aa: CASSLPGGTDTQYF
cdr3_nt: TGTGCCAGCAGCCTCCCGGGGGGCACAGATACGCAGTATTTT

d_call: TRBD2
cdr3_length: 15
v_call: TRBV7-8
j_call: TRBJ2-1
clone_size: medium-sized
cdr3_aa: CASSSSSGLLGEQFF
cdr3_nt: TGTGCCAGCAGCTCATCTAGCGGACTTCTGGGTGAGCAGTTCTTC

d_call: NA
cdr3_length: 14
v_call: TRBV7-2
j_call: TRBJ2-3
clone_size: many
cdr3_aa: CASSGTSPIDTQYF
cdr3_nt: TGTGCCAGCAGCGGGACTTCGCCTATAGATACGCAGTATTTT

d_call: TRBD2
cdr3_length: 13
v_call: TRBV19
j_call: TRBJ2-7
clone_size: many
cdr3_aa: CASSTSGGDEQYF
cdr3_nt: TGTGCCAGTAGTACCTCTGGGGGGGACGAGCAGTACTTC

d_call: NA
cdr3_length: 16
v_call: TRBV19
j_call: TRBJ1-5
clone_size: many
cdr3_aa: CASRVIGGAGGQPQHF
cdr3_nt: TGTGCCAGTAGGGTAATCGGGGGCGCGGGCGGTCAGCCCCAGCATTTT

d_call: NA
cdr3_length: 14
v_call: TRBV7-3
j_call: TRBJ2-1
clone_size: many
cdr3_aa: CASSWNAAYNEQFF
cdr3_nt: TGTGCCAGCAGCTGGAATGCGGCCTACAATGAGCAGTTCTTC

d_call: TRBD1
cdr3_length: 15
v_call: TRBV27
j_call: TRBJ2-3
clone_size: many
cdr3_aa: CVSSSWTGRTDTQYF
cdr3_nt: TGTGTCAGCAGTTCCTGGACAGGGCGCACAGATACGCAGTATTTT

d_call: TRBD1
cdr3_length: 16
v_call: TRBV7-2
j_call: TRBJ1-4
clone_size: many
cdr3_aa: CASSLVGTATNEKLFF
cdr3_nt: TGTGCCAGCAGCTTAGTGGGGACAGCAACTAATGAAAAACTGTTTTTT

d_call: TRBD1
cdr3_length: 17
v_call: TRBV12-3/TRBV12-4
j_call: TRBJ2-2
clone_size: many
cdr3_aa: CASSRLGTGKPAGELFF
cdr3_nt: TGTGCCAGCAGTCGCCTCGGGACAGGGAAGCCGGCCGGGGAGCTGTTTTTT

d_call: TRBD1
cdr3_length: 14
v_call: TRBV4-1
j_call: TRBJ1-2
clone_size: few
cdr3_aa: CASSQPRQGHGYTF
cdr3_nt: TGCGCCAGCAGCCAACCTAGACAGGGCCATGGCTACACCTTC